Below, 9 T cell receptor beta chains from the same sample are listed, as sequenced in a study of T cell responses to AZD1222 COVID-19 vaccine. The protocol was immunoSEQ multiplex PCR, while the TCRdb copy is restricted to in-frame clones and leaves out a portion. The sample contains roughly 100,000 clones, 90% to 95% of which appear only once. Sample: peripheral blood, taken on day 0 of AZD1222 vaccination. The source is an adult in good health.

The chain employs TRBV6-5 and TRBJ2-1, with D hard to call. V dropped 0 bases and J dropped 5 bases, with 11 bases sitting between them. Germline V gene data show CDR1 as MNHEY and CDR2 as SVGAGI. This CDR3 comprises 15 residues. The CDR3 spells CASSYSRASNNEQFF. The DNA of the CDR3 is TGTGCCAGCAGTTACTCTCGGGCGAGCAACAATGAGCAGTTCTTC.

The genes are TRBV9 and TRBJ2-3; 9 bases map to TRBD2. The CDR3 is 15 residues long. V shed 0 bases, J shed 9 bases, and the junction held 8 bases outside the gene matches. Germline-derived CDR1 and CDR2 are SGDLS and YYNGEE. This CDR3 reads CASSVANSGSGTQYF. CDR3 nucleotide sequence: TGTGCCAGCAGCGTAGCAAATAGCGGGAGTGGAACGCAGTATTTT.

The gene calls are TRBV6-1 and TRBJ2-1, with TRBD2 matching 7 bases. Per the germline V gene, CDR1 is MNHNS and CDR2 is SASEGT. This CDR3 region has 16 residues. J gave up 8 bases and V 0 bases, and 10 bases lay outside the gene matches. CDR3 residues: CASSEAPGGGQDEQFF. CDR3 coding DNA: TGTGCCAGCAGTGAAGCTCCCGGCGGGGGTCAGGATGAGCAGTTCTTC.

The chain has TRBV19 and TRBJ1-1; D is ambiguous. Germline CDR1 LNHDA, CDR2 SQIVND (reference sequence). Deletions cut 2 bases from V and 1 base from J, with 8 bases between. This CDR3 is built from 14 residues. CDR3 sequence (DNA): TGTGCCAGTAGTATAAATCCAGCGAACACTGAAGCTTTCTTT. Its translation: CASSINPANTEAFF.

This clone was picked up one time. J is TRBJ2-7 and V is TRBV19; TRBD2 matches at 10 bases. CDR1 and CDR2 (germline): LNHDA, SQIVND (reference sequence). This CDR3 region has 15 residues. With 6 bases clipped from V and 0 bases from J, the junction kept 5 bases outside the gene matches. The CDR3 sequence: CASRITSGVSYEQYF. CDR3 coding DNA: TGTGCCAGTAGGATCACTAGCGGGGTCTCCTACGAGCAGTACTTC.

V is TRBV9 and J is TRBJ1-4; 7 nucleotides agree with TRBD1. The CDR3 extends over 19 amino acids. Trimming took 6 bases from V and 2 from J; bases not matched to a gene: 19. Germline V lookup: CDR1 SGDLS, CDR2 YYNGEE. CDR3 sequence reads: CASTPGAPTRGGTNEKLFF. CDR3 bases: TGTGCCAGCACCCCCGGGGCCCCCACCAGGGGGGGGACTAATGAAAAACTGTTTTTT. Supplemented by reference TRBV9 and TRBJ1-4, the full variable domain reads DSGVTQTPKHLITATGQRVTLRCSPRSGDLSVYWYQQSLDQGLQFLIQYYNGEERAKGNILERFSAQQFPDLHSELNLSSLELGDSALYFCASTPGAPTRGGTNEKLFFGSGTQLSVL.

The chain carries TRBV18 and TRBJ1-1; D gene uncertain. The CDR3 has 15 residues. CDR1 KGHSH and CDR2 LQKENI come from the germline V gene. V shed 3 bases and J shed 1 base, with 12 bases lying between them. CDR3 DNA: TGTGCCAGCTCACCTGGCTTCCTTCGGAACACTGAAGCTTTCTTT. Amino acids: CASSPGFLRNTEAFF.

The chain uses TRBV29-1 and TRBJ1-1, with TRBD1 matching 7 bases. Per germline, CDR1 SQVTM and CDR2 ANQGSEA. The J segment lost 3 bases and the V segment lost 7 bases, leaving 5 bases of the junction unmatched. CDR3 length: 12 residues. CDR3 sequence reads: CSGRQGYTEAFF. The CDR3 nucleotides are TGCAGCGGGAGACAGGGTTACACTGAAGCTTTCTTT.

This clone was counted only a few times. The chain combines TRBV21-1 with TRBJ1-1; the table's D call TRBD1 went unverified against the DNA. TRBV21-1 is marked as a pseudogene. The CDR3 sequence is 15 residues long. CDR3 loop: CASGLPWQLNTEAFF. The CDR3, as DNA: TGTGCCAGCGGGCTCCCATGGCAGTTGAACACTGAAGCTTTCTTT.